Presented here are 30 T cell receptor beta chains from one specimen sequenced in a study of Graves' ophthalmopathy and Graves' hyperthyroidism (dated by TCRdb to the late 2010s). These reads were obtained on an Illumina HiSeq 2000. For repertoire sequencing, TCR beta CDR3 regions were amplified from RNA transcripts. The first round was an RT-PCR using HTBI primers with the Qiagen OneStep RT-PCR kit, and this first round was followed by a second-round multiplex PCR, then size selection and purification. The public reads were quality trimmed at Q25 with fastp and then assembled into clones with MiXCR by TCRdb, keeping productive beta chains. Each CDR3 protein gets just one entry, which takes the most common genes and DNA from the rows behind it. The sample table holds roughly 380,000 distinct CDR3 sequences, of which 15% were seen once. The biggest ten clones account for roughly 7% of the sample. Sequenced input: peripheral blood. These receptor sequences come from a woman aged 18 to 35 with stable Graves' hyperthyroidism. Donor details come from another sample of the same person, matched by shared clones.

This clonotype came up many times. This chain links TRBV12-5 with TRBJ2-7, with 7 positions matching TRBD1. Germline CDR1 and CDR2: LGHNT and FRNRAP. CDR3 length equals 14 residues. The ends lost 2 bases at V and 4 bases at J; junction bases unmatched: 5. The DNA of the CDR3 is TGTGCTAGTGGTTTGAGCCGACAGGGATACGAGCAGTACTTC. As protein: CASGLSRQGYEQYF.

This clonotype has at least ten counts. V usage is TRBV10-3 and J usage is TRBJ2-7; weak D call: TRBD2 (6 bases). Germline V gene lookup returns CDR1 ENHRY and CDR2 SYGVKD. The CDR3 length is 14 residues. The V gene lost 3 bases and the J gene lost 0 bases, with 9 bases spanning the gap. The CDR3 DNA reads TGTGCCATCAGTGACGGGGGTTTCTCCTACGAGCAGTACTTC. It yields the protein CAISDGGFSYEQYF.

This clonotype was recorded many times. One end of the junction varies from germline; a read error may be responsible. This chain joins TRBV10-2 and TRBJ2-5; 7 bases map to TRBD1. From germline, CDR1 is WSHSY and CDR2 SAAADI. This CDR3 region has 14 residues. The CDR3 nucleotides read TGCGCCAGCAGCGAGTGGGACAGCCAAGAGACCCAGTACTTC. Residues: CASSEWDSQETQYF.

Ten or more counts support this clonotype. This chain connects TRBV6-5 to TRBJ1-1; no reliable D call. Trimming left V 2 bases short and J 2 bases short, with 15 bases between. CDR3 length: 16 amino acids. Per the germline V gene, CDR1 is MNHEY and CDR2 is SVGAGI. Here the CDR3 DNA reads TGTGCCAGCAGTTACGGGAGTCCCCAGCCAAACACTGAAGCTTTCTTT. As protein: CASSYGSPQPNTEAFF.

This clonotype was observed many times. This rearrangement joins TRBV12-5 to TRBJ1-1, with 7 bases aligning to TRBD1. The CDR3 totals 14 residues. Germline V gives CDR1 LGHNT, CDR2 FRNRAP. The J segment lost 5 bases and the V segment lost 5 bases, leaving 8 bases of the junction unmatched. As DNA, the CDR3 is TGTGCTAGTGGTCCCGGGACAGTTTTAACTGAAGCTTTCTTT. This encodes CASGPGTVLTEAFF.

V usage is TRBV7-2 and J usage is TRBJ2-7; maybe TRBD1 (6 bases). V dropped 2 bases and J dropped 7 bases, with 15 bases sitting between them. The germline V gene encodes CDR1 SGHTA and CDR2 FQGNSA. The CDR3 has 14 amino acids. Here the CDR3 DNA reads TGTGCCAGCAGCTTAACGGCGGACAGTTTTGAGCAGTACTTC. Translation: CASSLTADSFEQYF.

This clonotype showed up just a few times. The CDR3 is CASSRKNTGELFF. In DNA form, the CDR3 reads TGTGCCAGCAGTCGTAAAAACACCGGGGAGCTGTTTTTT. The V call is TRBV2, the J call TRBJ2-2; no clear D gene. Per germline, CDR1 SNHLY and CDR2 FYNNEI. There are 13 residues in the CDR3. Between the trimmed V and J ends, which lost 5 bases and 2 bases, there was a span of 6 bases.

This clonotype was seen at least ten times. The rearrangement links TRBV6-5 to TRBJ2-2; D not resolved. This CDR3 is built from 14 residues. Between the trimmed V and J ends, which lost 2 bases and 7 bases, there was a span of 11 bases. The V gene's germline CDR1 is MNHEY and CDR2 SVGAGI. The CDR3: CASSYEGMNGELFF. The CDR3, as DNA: TGTGCCAGCAGTTACGAAGGGATGAACGGGGAGCTGTTTTTT.

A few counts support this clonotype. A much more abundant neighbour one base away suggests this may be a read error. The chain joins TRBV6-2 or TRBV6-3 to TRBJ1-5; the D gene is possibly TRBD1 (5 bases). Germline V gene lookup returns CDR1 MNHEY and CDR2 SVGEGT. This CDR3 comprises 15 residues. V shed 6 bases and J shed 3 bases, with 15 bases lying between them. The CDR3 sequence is CASSRPGGTNQPQHF. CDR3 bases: TGTGCCAGCAGCCGACCGGGCGGGACCAATCAGCCCCAGCATTTT.

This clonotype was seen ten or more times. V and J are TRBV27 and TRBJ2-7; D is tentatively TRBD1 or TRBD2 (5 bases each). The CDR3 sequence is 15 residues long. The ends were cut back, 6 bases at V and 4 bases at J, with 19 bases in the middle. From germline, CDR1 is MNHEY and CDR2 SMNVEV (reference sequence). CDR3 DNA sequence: TGTGCCAGCAGCTTGGGTCCGGGACCTCAGTACGAGCAGTACTTC. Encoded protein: CASSLGPGPQYEQYF.

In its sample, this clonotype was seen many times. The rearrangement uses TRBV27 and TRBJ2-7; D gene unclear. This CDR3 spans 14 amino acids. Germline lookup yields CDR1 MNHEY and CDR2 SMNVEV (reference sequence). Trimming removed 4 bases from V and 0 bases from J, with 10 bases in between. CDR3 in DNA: TGTGCCAGCAGTTCAGCAGGAAACTCCTACGAGCAGTACTTC. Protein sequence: CASSSAGNSYEQYF.

The CDR3 spells CASSLYKTGGPDRSEQYF. CDR3 sequence (DNA): TGTGCCAGCAGTTTATATAAGACAGGGGGCCCCGATCGGAGCGAGCAGTACTTC. The rearrangement uses TRBV27 and TRBJ2-7; 10 nucleotides align to TRBD1. The CDR3 sequence is 18 residues long. With V trimmed by 1 base and J by 6 bases, 15 bases remained unmatched. The germline V gene encodes CDR1 MNHEY and CDR2 SMNVEV (reference sequence).

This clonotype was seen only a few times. CDR3 loop: CASFRDRGQTEAFF. The CDR3 nucleotides are TGTGCCAGTTTCCGGGACAGGGGGCAAACTGAAGCTTTCTTT. This chain joins TRBV19 and TRBJ1-1; 12 positions agree with TRBD1. After removal of 8 bases from V and 5 bases from J, the junction contained 6 bases not matched to a gene. Germline V gene sequence: CDR1 LNHDA, CDR2 SQIVND (reference sequence). CDR3 size: 14 residues.

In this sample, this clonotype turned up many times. The CDR3 protein is CASGLVGTEAFF. The CDR3 region has the DNA TGTGCTAGTGGTTTGGTGGGAACTGAAGCTTTCTTT. V and J are TRBV12-5 and TRBJ1-1; D not certain. V was pared by 0 bases and J by 5 bases, with 4 bases between. Germline V gives CDR1 LGHNT, CDR2 FRNRAP. The CDR3 spans 12 residues.

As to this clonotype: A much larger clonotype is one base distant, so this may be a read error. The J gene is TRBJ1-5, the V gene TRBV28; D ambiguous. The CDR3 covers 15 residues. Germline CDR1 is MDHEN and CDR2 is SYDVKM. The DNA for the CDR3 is TGTACCAGCAGATTTACATCTTATAGCAATCAGCCCCAGCATTTT. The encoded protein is CTSRFTSYSNQPQHF. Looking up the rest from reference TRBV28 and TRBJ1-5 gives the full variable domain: DVKVTQSSRYLVKRTGEKVFLECVQDMDHENMFWYRQDPGLGLRLIYFSYDVKMKEKGDIPEGYSVSREKKERFSLILESASTNQTSMYLCTSRFTSYSNQPQHFGDGTRLSIL.

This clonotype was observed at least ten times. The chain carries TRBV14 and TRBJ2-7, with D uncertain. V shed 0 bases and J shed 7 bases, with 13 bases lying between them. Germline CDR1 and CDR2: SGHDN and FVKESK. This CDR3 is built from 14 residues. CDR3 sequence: CASSQEKRLAEQYF. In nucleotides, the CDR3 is TGTGCCAGCAGCCAAGAAAAGAGGTTGGCAGAGCAGTACTTC.

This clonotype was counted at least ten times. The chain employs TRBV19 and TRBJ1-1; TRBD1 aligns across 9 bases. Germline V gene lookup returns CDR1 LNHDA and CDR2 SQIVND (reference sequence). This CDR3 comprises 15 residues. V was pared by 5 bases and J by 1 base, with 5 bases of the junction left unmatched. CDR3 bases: TGTGCCAGTAGTGACACAGGGGGCCCGAACACTGAAGCTTTCTTT. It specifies CASSDTGGPNTEAFF. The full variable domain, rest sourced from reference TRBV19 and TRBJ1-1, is DGGITQSPKYLFRKEGQNVTLSCEQNLNHDAMYWYRQDPGQGLRLIYYSQIVNDFQKGDIAEGYSVSREKKESFPLTVTSAQKNPTAFYLCASSDTGGPNTEAFFGQGTRLTVV.

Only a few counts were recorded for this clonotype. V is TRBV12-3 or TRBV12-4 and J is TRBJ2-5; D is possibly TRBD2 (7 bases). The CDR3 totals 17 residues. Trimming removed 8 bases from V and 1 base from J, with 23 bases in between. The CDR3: CASLVTSVRGAQETQYF. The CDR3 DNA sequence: TGTGCCAGCTTGGTGACCTCCGTACGGGGGGCCCAAGAGACCCAGTACTTC.

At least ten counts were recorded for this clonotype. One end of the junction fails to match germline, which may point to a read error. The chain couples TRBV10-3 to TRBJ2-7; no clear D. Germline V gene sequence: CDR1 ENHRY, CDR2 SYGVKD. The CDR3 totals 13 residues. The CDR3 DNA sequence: TGTGCCATCAGTGACCCCACCCTTGGTCAGGAGAGCTTC. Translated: CAISDPTLGQESF.

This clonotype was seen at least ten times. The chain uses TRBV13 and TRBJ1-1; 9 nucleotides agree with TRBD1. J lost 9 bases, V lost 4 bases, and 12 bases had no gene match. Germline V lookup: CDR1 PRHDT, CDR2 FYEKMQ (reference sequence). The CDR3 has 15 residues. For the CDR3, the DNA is TGTGCCAGCAGCTCCCTCGACAGGGGGATCCGTCAAGCTTTCTTT. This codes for CASSSLDRGIRQAFF.

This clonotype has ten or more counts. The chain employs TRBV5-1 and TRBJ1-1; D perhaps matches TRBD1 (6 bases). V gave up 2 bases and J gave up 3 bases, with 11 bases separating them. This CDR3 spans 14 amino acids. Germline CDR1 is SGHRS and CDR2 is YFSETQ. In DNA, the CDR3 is TGCGCCAGCAGCTTAAGGGGGGATGACACTGAAGCTTTCTTT. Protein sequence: CASSLRGDDTEAFF.

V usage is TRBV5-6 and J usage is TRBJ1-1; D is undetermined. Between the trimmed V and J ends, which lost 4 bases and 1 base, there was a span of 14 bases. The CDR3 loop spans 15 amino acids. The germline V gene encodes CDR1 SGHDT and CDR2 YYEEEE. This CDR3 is CASSHPGSPNTEAFF. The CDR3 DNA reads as TGTGCCAGCAGCCATCCAGGTTCGCCGAACACTGAAGCTTTCTTT.

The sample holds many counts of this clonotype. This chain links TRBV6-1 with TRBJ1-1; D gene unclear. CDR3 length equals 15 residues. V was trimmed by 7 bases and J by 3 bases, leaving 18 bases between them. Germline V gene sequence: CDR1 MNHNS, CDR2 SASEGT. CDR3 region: CASTLPAGGDTEAFF. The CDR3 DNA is TGTGCCAGCACCCTGCCGGCGGGTGGGGACACTGAAGCTTTCTTT.

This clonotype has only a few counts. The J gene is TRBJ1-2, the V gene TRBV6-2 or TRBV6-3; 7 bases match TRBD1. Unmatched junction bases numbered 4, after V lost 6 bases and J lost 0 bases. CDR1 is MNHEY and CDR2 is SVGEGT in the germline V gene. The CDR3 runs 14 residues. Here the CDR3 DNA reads TGTGCCAGCAGGCCGGACAGGTCTAACTATGGCTACACCTTC. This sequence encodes CASRPDRSNYGYTF.

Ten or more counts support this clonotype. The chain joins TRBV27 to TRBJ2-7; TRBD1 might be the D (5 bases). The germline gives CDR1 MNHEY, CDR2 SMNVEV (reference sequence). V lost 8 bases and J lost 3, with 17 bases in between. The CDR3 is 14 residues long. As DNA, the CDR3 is TGTGCCAGCCGCCGGGCACAGGCACGCTACGAGCAGTACTTC. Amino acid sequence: CASRRAQARYEQYF.

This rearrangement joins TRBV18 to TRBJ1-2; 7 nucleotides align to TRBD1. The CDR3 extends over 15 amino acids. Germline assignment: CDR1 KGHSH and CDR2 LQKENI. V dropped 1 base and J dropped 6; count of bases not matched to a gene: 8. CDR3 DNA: TGTGCCAGCTCACCACTTGTAGGGACAGAGGATGGCTACACCTTC. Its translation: CASSPLVGTEDGYTF.

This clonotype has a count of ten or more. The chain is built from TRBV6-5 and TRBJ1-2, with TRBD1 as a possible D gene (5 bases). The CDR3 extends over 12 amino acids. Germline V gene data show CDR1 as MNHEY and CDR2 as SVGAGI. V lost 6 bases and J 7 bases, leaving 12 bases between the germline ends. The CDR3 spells CASSKEGIGYTF. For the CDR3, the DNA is TGTGCCAGCAGCAAAGAGGGGATTGGCTACACCTTC.

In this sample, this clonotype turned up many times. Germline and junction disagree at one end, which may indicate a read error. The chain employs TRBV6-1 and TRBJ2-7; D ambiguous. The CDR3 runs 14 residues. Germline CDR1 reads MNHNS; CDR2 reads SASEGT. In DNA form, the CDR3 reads TGTACCAGCAGTCCACAGCCGGCAAACTACGAGCAGTACTTC. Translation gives CTSSPQPANYEQYF.

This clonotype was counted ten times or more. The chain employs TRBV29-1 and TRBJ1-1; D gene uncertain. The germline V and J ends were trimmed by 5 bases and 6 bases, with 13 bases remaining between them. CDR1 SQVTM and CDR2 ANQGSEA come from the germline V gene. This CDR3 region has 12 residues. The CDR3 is CSVSRGAAEAFF. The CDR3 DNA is TGCAGCGTTTCCCGGGGTGCAGCTGAAGCTTTCTTT.

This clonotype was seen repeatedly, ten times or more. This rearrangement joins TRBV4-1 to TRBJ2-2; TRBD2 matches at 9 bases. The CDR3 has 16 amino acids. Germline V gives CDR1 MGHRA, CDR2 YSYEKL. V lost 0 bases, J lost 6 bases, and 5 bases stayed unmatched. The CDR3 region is CASSQEGAGGPGELFF. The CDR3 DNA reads TGCGCCAGCAGCCAAGAGGGAGCGGGGGGACCCGGGGAGCTGTTTTTT.